These T cell receptor beta chains were read from a single sample in a study of T-cell memory formation after mild COVID-19. TCRdb reprocessed the 5' RACE reads via MiXCR and lists one record per CDR3 protein. Of about 560,000 distinct CDR3 sequences listed, roughly 17% are singletons. Source material: PBMCs or a T cell subset sorted from them (not recorded which). The receptors originated from an adult woman who had mild COVID-19 (a few samples of this study predate the infection). Cell type and time point are not known. CDR3s include the opening cysteine and the closing phenylalanine or tryptophan. A D gene is named only where the DNA matches it firmly. Clone size is not always given. Where it is, it says once, few, many or a class for expanded clones.

clone_size	d_call	j_call	v_call	cdr3_aa	cdr3_nt
.	.	TRBJ1-6	TRBV27	CASSLNAQDNSTLHF	TGTGCCAGCAGTTTAAACGCACAAGATAATTCAACCCTCCACTTT
.	TRBD1	TRBJ2-4	TRBV5-1	CASSLAGQVDIQYF	TGCGCCAGCAGCTTGGCCGGACAGGTGGACATTCAGTACTTC
.	.	TRBJ2-6	TRBV19	CASSIDPRQAVNHRSESGANVLTF	TGTGCCAGTAGTATAGATCCCCGCCAGGCGGTTAATCACAGATCTGAGTCGGGGGCCAACGTCCTGACTTTC
.	TRBD1	TRBJ1-5	TRBV20-1	CSALQGADQPQHF	TGCAGTGCCCTCCAGGGGGCGGATCAGCCCCAGCATTTT
.	TRBD1	TRBJ2-5	TRBV5-1	CASIPDRGGEETQYF	TGCGCCAGCATCCCGGACAGGGGAGGCGAAGAGACCCAGTACTTC
.	.	TRBJ2-5	TRBV18	CASRWAAEETQYF	TGTGCCAGCCGTTGGGCAGCCGAGGAGACCCAGTACTTC
.	.	TRBJ1-5	TRBV7-8	CASSSLRGPQPQHF	TGTGCCAGCAGCTCTCTCCGGGGCCCTCAGCCCCAGCATTTT
many	.	TRBJ2-3	TRBV5-1	CASSLGPSTDTQYF	TGCGCCAGCAGCTTGGGACCGAGCACAGATACGCAGTATTTT
many	TRBD2	TRBJ2-5	TRBV20-1	CSAPKGSGSTQETQYF	TGCAGTGCTCCTAAGGGAAGCGGGAGCACCCAAGAGACCCAGTACTTC
few	.	TRBJ2-5	TRBV11-2	CASSPSGFQPQETQYF	TGTGCCAGCAGCCCTAGTGGATTCCAACCCCAAGAGACCCAGTACTTC
.	TRBD2	TRBJ2-5	TRBV20-1	CSARSGLAEETQYF	TGCAGTGCTAGATCAGGGCTAGCGGAAGAGACCCAGTACTTC
.	.	TRBJ1-1	TRBV20-1	CSARDPQGTMNTEAFF	TGCAGTGCTAGAGATCCGCAGGGTACCATGAACACTGAAGCTTTCTTT
.	TRBD1	TRBJ1-2	TRBV5-5	CASRMTGGNYGYTF	TGTGCCAGCAGGATGACAGGGGGGAACTATGGCTACACCTTC
few	TRBD1	TRBJ2-1	TRBV6-5	CASSYSNRGDEQFF	TGTGCCAGCAGTTACTCGAACAGGGGCGATGAGCAGTTCTTC
few	.	TRBJ1-4	TRBV5-1	CASSLASPLIATNEKLFF	TGCGCCAGCAGCTTGGCCAGCCCCCTCATCGCAACTAATGAAAAACTGTTTTTT
.	.	TRBJ1-2	TRBV24-1	CATSAPGRATTYGYTF	TGTGCCACCAGTGCCCCGGGAAGGGCTACGACATATGGCTACACCTTC
.	.	TRBJ2-1	TRBV7-9	CASSPRKDYNEQFF	TGTGCCAGCAGCCCTCGGAAAGATTACAATGAGCAGTTCTTC
few	.	TRBJ2-5	TRBV3-1	CASSQDVTVVQQETQYF	TGTGCCAGCAGCCAAGATGTAACTGTGGTCCAGCAAGAGACCCAGTACTTC
.	.	TRBJ2-7	TRBV4-3	CASSQEGAQGRSYEQYF	TGCGCCAGCAGCCAAGAAGGGGCTCAGGGGAGATCCTACGAGCAGTACTTC
few	TRBD1	TRBJ2-1	TRBV7-2	CASSLMYRDRANEQFF	TGTGCCAGCAGCTTAATGTACCGGGACAGGGCGAATGAGCAGTTCTTC
.	.	TRBJ2-1	TRBV30	CAWSVGVPNEQFF	TGTGCCTGGAGTGTGGGAGTACCAAATGAGCAGTTCTTC
.	.	TRBJ1-1	TRBV2	CASSEGNPEAFF	TGTGCCAGCAGTGAGGGGAACCCTGAAGCTTTCTTT
many	.	TRBJ2-7	TRBV4-2	CASSQEMLLGEQYF	TGTGCCAGCAGCCAAGAGATGCTTCTGGGCGAGCAGTACTTC
few	.	TRBJ1-3	TRBV7-2	CASSLAPKSSSGNTIYF	TGTGCCAGCAGCTTAGCGCCCAAAAGTAGCTCTGGAAACACCATATATTTT
few	TRBD2	TRBJ2-7	TRBV27	CASSLGLAGGHYEQYF	TGTGCCAGCAGCTTGGGACTAGCGGGAGGACACTACGAGCAGTACTTC
few	TRBD1	TRBJ1-1	TRBV14	CASSLYRGPGTEAFF	TGTGCCAGCAGCCTCTACAGGGGCCCGGGGACTGAAGCTTTCTTT
.	TRBD2	TRBJ2-1	TRBV5-4	CASSSLSGGGDEQFF	TGTGCCAGCAGCTCTCTGAGCGGGGGAGGCGATGAGCAGTTCTTC
.	.	TRBJ1-2	TRBV7-2	CASSLVPGIANYGYTF	TGTGCCAGCAGCTTAGTCCCCGGCATCGCTAACTATGGCTACACCTTC
few	.	TRBJ2-7	TRBV12-3/TRBV12-4	CASSLSRGRAELDF	TGTGCCAGCAGTTTAAGCAGGGGGAGGGCTGAGCTGGACTTC
few	TRBD2	TRBJ2-1	TRBV30	CAWKLAGGGEQFF	TGTGCCTGGAAACTAGCGGGAGGAGGTGAGCAGTTCTTC